This paragraph reports one TCR beta chain. A read error may account for a junction end that differs from germline. These data are taken from a study of blood T cell repertoires in COVID-19. Living in about two dozen US areas, the participants were between 18 and 89 years of age. Participant reports of clinical history set cohort assignment. Sequencing was performed with immunoSEQ multiplex PCR; in TCRdb, only in-frame clones are kept and a portion is missing. The sample shows hundreds of thousands of clones, approximately 80% of them seen only once. This CDR3 comprises 14 residues. From germline, CDR1 is SGHRS and CDR2 YFSETQ.

The chain couples TRBV5-1 to TRBJ1-2; 9 bases match TRBD1. This clonotype was sampled from a man aged 40-55 years who had been exposed to COVID-19. The sequenced material came from PBMCs or T cells enriched from blood (not recorded which). The CDR3 DNA sequence: TGCGCCAGCAGCTTCGGGGACAGGGACTACGGCTACACCTTC. Amino acid sequence: CASSFGDRDYGYTF.